This is a list of T cell receptor beta chains from one sample in a study of cytomegalovirus exposure and HLA in healthy donors. Profiled with immunoSEQ multiplex PCR; TCRdb holds only in-frame clones, not every one. This sample carries about 200,000 clones, approximately 82% of them seen once, and the ten largest clones take around 4%. Sequenced input: PBMCs. The receptors were gathered from a male donor in good health and CMV-seronegative. Each CDR3 is given with its conserved first and last residue. The D gene is left open where the match is weak.

cdr3_length d_call v_call cdr3_aa
14 . TRBV27 CASSPGQYYNEQFF
14 . TRBV7-8 CASIRDRDNSPLHF
15 TRBD2 TRBV28 CASSLYREGPDEQYF
19 . TRBV5-6 CASSLANLRRDNYNEKLFF
14 . TRBV7-8 CASSLGDITNEQYF
15 . TRBV7-2 CASSLVSMGGTEAFF
15 . TRBV19 CASSIEAVPAYEQYF
14 TRBD2 TRBV27 CASRLAGGYDTQYF
17 . TRBV18 CASSPEAGGGRTTEAFF
13 . TRBV27 CATWVRGTYEQYF
18 . TRBV5-1 CASSLVASATEMSYEQYF
15 TRBD1 TRBV28 CASSSTGQGEETQYF
13 TRBD1 TRBV30 CAWGGQGDQPQHF
13 . TRBV7-8 CASIPDSYNEQFF
14 TRBD2 TRBV27 CASKYAGGSYEQYF
17 . TRBV4-1 CASSHAARGRGTGEQYF
16 . TRBV5-6 CASSPEQGRYNSPLHF
15 . TRBV18 CASSLRVGMNTEAFF
14 . TRBV27 CASGSGGRITEAFF
16 TRBD1 TRBV6-1 CASSEVDRGLHYGYTF
18 . TRBV28 CASSLTGGRVNVNTEAFF
15 TRBD2 TRBV5-1 CASSPGGGTNNEQFF
15 TRBD2 TRBV7-6 CASSLGLAATDTQYF
15 . TRBV28 CASSSGGLAKNIQYF
14 TRBD1 TRBV6-1 CASSWTGGRTEAFF
13 . TRBV19 CASRARNYNEQFF
14 . TRBV4-2 CASSQVQVNEKLFF
16 TRBD1 TRBV7-2 CASSLSDRQGAYEQYF
15 . TRBV7-9 CASSLEETPKERYTF
16 TRBD1 TRBV18 CASSPGQGRMNTEAFF
13 TRBD1 TRBV25-1 CASSPTGMYIQYF